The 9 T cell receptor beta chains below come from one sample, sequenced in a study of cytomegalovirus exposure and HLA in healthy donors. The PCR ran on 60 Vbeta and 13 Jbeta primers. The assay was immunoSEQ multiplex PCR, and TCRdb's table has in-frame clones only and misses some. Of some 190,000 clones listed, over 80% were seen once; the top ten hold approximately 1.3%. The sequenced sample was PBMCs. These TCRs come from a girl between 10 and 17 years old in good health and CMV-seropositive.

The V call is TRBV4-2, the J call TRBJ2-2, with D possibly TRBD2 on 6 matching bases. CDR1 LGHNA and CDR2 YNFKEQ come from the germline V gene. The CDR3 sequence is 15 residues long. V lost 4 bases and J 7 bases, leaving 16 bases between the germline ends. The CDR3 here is CASSPPRRDIGELFF. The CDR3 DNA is TGTGCCAGCAGCCCCCCGCGGCGGGATATCGGGGAGCTGTTTTTT.

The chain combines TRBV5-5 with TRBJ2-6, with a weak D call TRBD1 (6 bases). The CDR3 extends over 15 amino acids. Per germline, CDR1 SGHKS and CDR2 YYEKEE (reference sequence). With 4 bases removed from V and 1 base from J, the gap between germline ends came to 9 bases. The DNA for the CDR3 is TGTGCCAGCAGCAAACAGGGTTCTGGGGCCAACGTCCTGACTTTC. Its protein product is CASSKQGSGANVLTF.

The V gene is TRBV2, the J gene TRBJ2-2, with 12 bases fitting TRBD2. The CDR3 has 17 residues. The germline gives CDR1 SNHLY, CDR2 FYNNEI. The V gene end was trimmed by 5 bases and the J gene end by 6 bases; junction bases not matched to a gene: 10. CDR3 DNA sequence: TGTGCCAGCAGTAAGGGACTAGCGGGCCTGTTATCCGGGGAGCTGTTTTTT. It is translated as CASSKGLAGLLSGELFF.

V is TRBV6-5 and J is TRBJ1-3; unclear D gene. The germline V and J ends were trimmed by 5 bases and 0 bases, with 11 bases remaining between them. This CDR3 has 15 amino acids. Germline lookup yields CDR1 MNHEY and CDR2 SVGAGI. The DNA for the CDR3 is TGTGCCAGCAGTGCCAGATCTAGCTCTGGAAACACCATATATTTT. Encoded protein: CASSARSSSGNTIYF.

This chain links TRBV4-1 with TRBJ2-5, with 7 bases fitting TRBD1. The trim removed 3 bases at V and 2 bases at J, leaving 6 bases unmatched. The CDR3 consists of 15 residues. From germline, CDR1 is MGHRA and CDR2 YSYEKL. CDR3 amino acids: CASSQPGQRQETQYF. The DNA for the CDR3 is TGCGCCAGCAGCCAGCCGGGACAGAGACAAGAGACCCAGTACTTC.

The chain's CDR3 is CASRRREMEDEQYF. CDR3 in DNA: TGTGCCAGCAGGAGGCGGGAGATGGAGGACGAGCAGTACTTC. The chain has TRBV6-5 and TRBJ2-7; 7 bases map to TRBD2. After removal of 6 bases from V and 5 bases from J, the junction contained 10 bases not matched to a gene. CDR3 length: 14 amino acids. Germline V gene sequence: CDR1 MNHEY, CDR2 SVGAGI.

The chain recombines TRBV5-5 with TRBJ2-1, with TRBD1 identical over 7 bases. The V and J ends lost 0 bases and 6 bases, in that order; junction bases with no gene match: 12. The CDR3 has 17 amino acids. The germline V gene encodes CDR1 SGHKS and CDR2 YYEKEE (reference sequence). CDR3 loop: CASSLGQTGPPGNEQFF. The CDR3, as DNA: TGTGCCAGCAGCTTGGGCCAGACAGGGCCTCCGGGCAATGAGCAGTTCTTC.

Here the CDR3 DNA reads TGTGCCAGCAGCTCAAAGGGGGCCGGGACAGGGTGGCCGGGCACTGAAGCTTTCTTT. Its protein is CASSSKGAGTGWPGTEAFF. The J gene is TRBJ1-1, the V gene TRBV7-8; 9 bases are a match to TRBD1. The CDR3 totals 19 residues. Unmatched junction bases numbered 19, after V lost 4 bases and J lost 4 bases. The germline gives CDR1 SGHVS, CDR2 FQNEAQ.

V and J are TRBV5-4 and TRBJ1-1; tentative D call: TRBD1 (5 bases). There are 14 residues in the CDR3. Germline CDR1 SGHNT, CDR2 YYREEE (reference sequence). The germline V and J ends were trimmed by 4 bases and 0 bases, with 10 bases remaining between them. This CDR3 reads CASSPTVMNTEAFF. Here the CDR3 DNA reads TGTGCCAGCAGCCCGACAGTCATGAACACTGAAGCTTTCTTT.